This T cell receptor beta chain was obtained from a study of spatial heterogeneity in lung cancer. In the study overall: Detection consistently yielded more beta chains than alpha chains. Whole-study findings and limits: Ubiquitous expanded tumor TCRs appeared in blood more at resection than follow-up.

This sample's time point: sample taken at primary tumor resection. TCRs were sequenced from unsorted whole RNA of tumor, nontumor lung or PBMC. On this clonotype: What it binds is unknown.

Trimming at V came to 5 bases and at J to 3 bases, leaving 13 bases not matched to a gene. The CDR3 spans 18 residues. CDR1 and CDR2 (germline): SGHAT, FQNNGV. On each TCR cDNA molecule, a unique molecular identifier was present. TCRdb called the 5' RACE reads again in MiXCR, with one record for every CDR3 protein. Found here are around 87,000 distinct CDR3 sequences, over 9.5% of them singletons; the top ten hold 35% to 50%. The sequence was collected from a male donor with early-stage non-small cell lung cancer. This specimen was PBMCs, taken at surgery. The chain joins TRBV11-2 to TRBJ2-7, with 13 bases identical to TRBD2. The CDR3 loop is CASSLTGTSGAIFYEQYF. CDR3 coding DNA: TGTGCCAGCAGCCTAACCGGGACTAGCGGGGCAATCTTCTACGAGCAGTACTTC.